These T cell receptor beta chains were read from a single sample in a study of vaccination effects on CD4 cells after COVID-19. The antigens of these receptors remain unknown. Some clones are missing from TCRdb's copy, which holds only in-frame ones; the method was immunoSEQ multiplex PCR. The sample has under 60,000 clones; 65% to 80% are singletons. The input for sequencing was CD4+ T cells from PBMCs cultured without peptide, taken before COVID-19 vaccination. These receptor sequences come from a human donor who received a COVID-19 vaccine. Both conserved end residues are part of each CDR3. A D gene is named only where the DNA matches it firmly. Where a row states a size, it is once, few, many or the class of an expanded clone; other rows omit it.

D,size,V,J,DNA,CDR3
NA,few,TRBV30,TRBJ1-3,TGTGCCTGGAGTGTATATTTGGGGCATTCGATCTCTGGAAACACCATATATTTT,CAWSVYLGHSISGNTIYF
NA,NA,TRBV18,TRBJ1-1,TGTGCCAGCTCCCAATTATTAGACACTGAAGCTTTCTTT,CASSQLLDTEAFF
NA,few,TRBV2,TRBJ1-6,TGTGCCAGCAGTCACCCCTCTTCTTCTTACCTCTATAATTCACCCCTCCACTTT,CASSHPSSSYLYNSPLHF
NA,few,TRBV28,TRBJ1-5,TGTGCCAGCAGTTTACTCTTTGGTCCTGTGGGTCAGCCCCAGCATTTT,CASSLLFGPVGQPQHF
NA,NA,TRBV5-1,TRBJ2-7,TGCGCCAGCAGCTTGGACAGGGGGGGAAGGGGAAACTACGAGCAGTACTTC,CASSLDRGGRGNYEQYF
TRBD1,few,TRBV5-1,TRBJ1-2,TGCGCCAGCAGCTTAAGACAGGGCGGCTATGGCTACACCTTC,CASSLRQGGYGYTF
NA,NA,TRBV5-4,TRBJ1-2,TGTGCCAGCAGCTTGGGACCACGTAACAGCGATGGCTACACCTTC,CASSLGPRNSDGYTF
NA,few,TRBV5-1,TRBJ1-1,TGCGCCAGCAGCTCTCCAGGGAACACTGAAGCTTTCTTT,CASSSPGNTEAFF
NA,NA,TRBV13,TRBJ2-3,TGTGCCAGCCTTCTGACCTACGGTACGCAGTATTTT,CASLLTYGTQYF
NA,NA,TRBV6-1,TRBJ2-7,TGTGCCAGCAGTGAACAGGGGTCCTACGAGCAGTACTTC,CASSEQGSYEQYF
TRBD1,NA,TRBV2,TRBJ1-5,TGTGCCAGCAGTGTGGGACAGGAGGATCAGCCCCAGCATTTT,CASSVGQEDQPQHF
NA,NA,TRBV10-3,TRBJ1-6,TGTGCCATCAGTGAAGCATTGAGGTCACCCCTCCACTTT,CAISEALRSPLHF
NA,few,TRBV4-2,TRBJ1-3,TGTGCCAGCAGCCAGGACGGACCATTCTCTGGAAACACCATATATTTT,CASSQDGPFSGNTIYF
NA,NA,TRBV27,TRBJ1-5,TGTGCCAGCAGTAGATCGCAGGGGCCGGCGGGGCCCCAGCATTTT,CASSRSQGPAGPQHF
NA,few,TRBV2,TRBJ1-6,TGTGCCAGCATCCTAAAAGGGAGACATAATTCACCCCTCCACTTT,CASILKGRHNSPLHF
NA,NA,TRBV7-8,TRBJ1-1,TGTGCCAGCAGCTTAGAGTTGACAGCGAACACTGAAGCTTTCTTT,CASSLELTANTEAFF
TRBD2,NA,TRBV9,TRBJ2-5,TGTGCCAGCAGCCGGACTAGCGGGGTAAAGACCCAGTACTTC,CASSRTSGVKTQYF
NA,NA,TRBV5-6,TRBJ1-5,TGTGCCAGCAGCTCTGAGGCACAGCGACAGCCCCAGCATTTT,CASSSEAQRQPQHF
NA,few,TRBV2,TRBJ1-1,TGTGCCAGCAGTGGACGGGTTTTGAACACTGAAGCTTTCTTT,CASSGRVLNTEAFF
NA,few,TRBV5-4,TRBJ1-3,TGTGCCAGCAGCTTGGAAGTCTCTGGAAACACCATATATTTT,CASSLEVSGNTIYF
TRBD2,NA,TRBV5-6,TRBJ2-7,TGTGCCAGCAGCTTGGGGGGCGGAGGCGGGAGGGTTTCCTACGAGCAGTACTTC,CASSLGGGGGRVSYEQYF
TRBD1,NA,TRBV28,TRBJ1-5,TGTGCCAGCCTAGGCCCTCCGGGACAGCCAAGTTTT,CASLGPPGQPSF
NA,NA,TRBV30,TRBJ1-2,TGTGCCTGGAGTGTAAGGGTGCACTACACCTTC,CAWSVRVHYTF
TRBD1,few,TRBV10-3,TRBJ2-4,TGTGCCATCAGTGAGGGACAGGGAGTAAACATTCAGTACTTC,CAISEGQGVNIQYF
NA,NA,TRBV4-1,TRBJ1-5,TGCGCCAGCAGTGCGTCGGCTAGTCGCAATCAGCCCCAGCATTTT,CASSASASRNQPQHF
TRBD1,NA,TRBV19,TRBJ2-7,TGTGCCAGTAGTATACCAGGGGGCGCCTACGAGCAGTACTTC,CASSIPGGAYEQYF
NA,NA,TRBV7-8,TRBJ2-7,TGTGCCAGCAGCTTATTGGGGGCCCCCTACGAGCAGTACTTC,CASSLLGAPYEQYF
TRBD2,NA,TRBV4-2,TRBJ2-3,TGTGCCAGCAGCCCTCCCGGGACTAGCGGCTACACAGATACGCAGTATTTT,CASSPPGTSGYTDTQYF
NA,NA,TRBV3-1/TRBV3-2,TRBJ1-3,TGTGCCAGCAGCCCCCGGGACTCTGGAAACACCATATATTTT,CASSPRDSGNTIYF
NA,NA,TRBV12-3/TRBV12-4,TRBJ1-1,TGTGCCAGCAGTTTAGGGAACACTGAAGCTTTCTTT,CASSLGNTEAFF
TRBD1,NA,TRBV28,TRBJ1-4,TGTGCCAGCAGTTTGAAATTCAGGGGGCGGACTAATGAAAAACTGTTTTTT,CASSLKFRGRTNEKLFF
TRBD1,NA,TRBV5-1,TRBJ1-4,TGCGCCAGTAGACAGGGCCTCCAAGGAACTAATGAAAAACTGTTTTTT,CASRQGLQGTNEKLFF
TRBD1,NA,TRBV6-5,TRBJ1-6,TGTGCCAGCAGGGACAGGGTTTCACCCCTCCACTTT,CASRDRVSPLHF
NA,NA,TRBV6-2/TRBV6-3,TRBJ2-4,TGTGCCAGCAGTTACGACTGGGGCAAAAACATTCAGTACTTC,CASSYDWGKNIQYF
NA,once,TRBV7-2,TRBJ1-2,TGTGCCAGCAGCTCCGACGTCCGCTATGGCTACACCTTC,CASSSDVRYGYTF
NA,few,TRBV5-4,TRBJ1-1,TGTGCCAGCAGCTTGTTTGAATTTCGGGGCGACACTGAAGCTTTCTTT,CASSLFEFRGDTEAFF
TRBD2,NA,TRBV2,TRBJ2-7,TGTGCCAGCAGAAGACTAGCGGGAGACTTCTACGAGCAGTACTTC,CASRRLAGDFYEQYF
NA,few,TRBV29-1,TRBJ1-1,TGCAGCGTTCTTCCCGTTAGGACAGAGAACACTGAAGCTTTCTTT,CSVLPVRTENTEAFF
TRBD2,few,TRBV11-2,TRBJ2-7,TGTGCCAGCAGCTTAGACGGACTAGTAGGCGAGCAGTACTTC,CASSLDGLVGEQYF
NA,medium-sized,TRBV9,TRBJ1-4,TGTGCCAGCAGCGTAGGGACAGTTAATGAAAAACTGTTTTTT,CASSVGTVNEKLFF
NA,NA,TRBV9,TRBJ1-2,TGTGCCAGCAGCGACCAGGGCTTTTATGGCTACACCTTC,CASSDQGFYGYTF
TRBD2,NA,TRBV5-1,TRBJ2-5,TGCGCCAGCAGTGGGACTAGCGGGAGGGCCGGAGAGACCCAGTACTTC,CASSGTSGRAGETQYF
NA,NA,TRBV4-2,TRBJ2-1,TGTGCCAGCAGCCAAGATAGCCTTCGGCGGGGGCCGAGCTCCTACAATGAGCAGTTCTTC,CASSQDSLRRGPSSYNEQFF
NA,NA,TRBV9,TRBJ1-2,TGTGCCAGCAGCGTAGGGCGGCCCGGCTATGGCTACACCTTC,CASSVGRPGYGYTF
TRBD2,NA,TRBV4-2,TRBJ2-1,TGTGCCAGCAGCCAAGATGGACTAGCGGTATACAATGAGCAGTTCTTC,CASSQDGLAVYNEQFF
NA,NA,TRBV2,TRBJ2-5,TGTGCCAGCAGTGGGGTCGGGGCCCAGTACTTC,CASSGVGAQYF